The clone carrying this T cell receptor beta chain was seen once. The table came from immunoSEQ multiplex PCR; TCRdb's copy has only in-frame clones and leaves some out. The sample holds about 83,000 clones, more than 95% seen once. The V gene lost 5 bases and the J gene lost 4 bases, with 17 bases spanning the gap. This CDR3 contains 15 residues. Germline loops: CDR1 SEHNR, CDR2 FQNEAQ (reference sequence). This specimen belongs to a study of Tregs in tolerant kidney transplant recipients. About the research overall: Related graft donors supplied nonmyeloablative bone marrow transplants, and mixed chimerism was transient.

Source: CD4+ T cells from blood, taken before the transplant. The receptor was derived from a human donor who received a combined kidney and bone marrow transplant. The chain uses TRBV7-9 and TRBJ2-5; a weak D match, TRBD1 (6 bases). CDR3 loop: CASSLGPGELETQYF. For the CDR3, the DNA is TGTGCCAGCAGCCTAGGGCCAGGGGAATTAGAGACCCAGTACTTC.